This TCR beta chain originates from a study of T cell clonality in common variable immunodeficiency. The method was immunoSEQ multiplex PCR; TCRdb's version includes in-frame clones alone and lacks a portion of them. There are approximately 81,000 clones in the sample, none observed a single time. This clone was seen ten or more times. The read stops 3 residues short of the end of the CDR3; the missing end is completed from the germline J gene. The germline V and J ends were trimmed by 0 bases and 3 bases, with 15 bases remaining between them. The germline V gene encodes CDR1 SGHVS and CDR2 FNYEAQ. The CDR3 spans 18 residues.

V is TRBV7-6 and J is TRBJ2-6, with TRBD1 as a possible D gene (5 bases). The receptor was derived from a person aged 18 to 75 in good health. What was sequenced was peripheral blood mononuclear cells. CDR3 residues: CASSLAIPTAIGANVLTF. The DNA read from the CDR3 is TGTGCCAGCAGCTTAGCAATCCCGACAGCGATTGGGGCCAACGTC.